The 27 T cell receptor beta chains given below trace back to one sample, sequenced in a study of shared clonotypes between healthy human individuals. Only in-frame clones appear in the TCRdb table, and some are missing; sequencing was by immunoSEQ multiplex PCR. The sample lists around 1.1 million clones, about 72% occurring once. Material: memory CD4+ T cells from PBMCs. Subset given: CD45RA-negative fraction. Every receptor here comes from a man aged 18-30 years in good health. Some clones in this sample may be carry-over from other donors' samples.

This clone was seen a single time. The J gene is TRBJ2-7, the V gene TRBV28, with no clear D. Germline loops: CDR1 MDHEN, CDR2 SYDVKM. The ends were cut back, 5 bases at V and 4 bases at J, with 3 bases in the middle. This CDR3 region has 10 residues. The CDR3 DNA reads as TGTGCCAGCAGTACGTACGAGCAGTACTTC. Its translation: CASSTYEQYF. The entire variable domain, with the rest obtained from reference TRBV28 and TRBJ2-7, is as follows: DVKVTQSSRYLVKRTGEKVFLECVQDMDHENMFWYRQDPGLGLRLIYFSYDVKMKEKGDIPEGYSVSREKKERFSLILESASTNQTSMYLCASSTYEQYFGPGTRLTVT.

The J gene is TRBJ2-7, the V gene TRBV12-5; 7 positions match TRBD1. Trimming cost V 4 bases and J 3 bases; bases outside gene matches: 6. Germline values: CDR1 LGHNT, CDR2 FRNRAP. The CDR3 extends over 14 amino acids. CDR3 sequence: CASGSNRGNYEQYF. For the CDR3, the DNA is TGTGCTAGTGGTTCCAACAGGGGAAACTACGAGCAGTACTTC.

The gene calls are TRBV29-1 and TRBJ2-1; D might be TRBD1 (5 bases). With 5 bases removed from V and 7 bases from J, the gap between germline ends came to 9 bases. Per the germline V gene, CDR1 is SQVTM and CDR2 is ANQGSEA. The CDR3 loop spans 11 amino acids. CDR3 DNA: TGCAGCGTTACCAGGGAAAATGAGCAGTTCTTC. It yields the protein CSVTRENEQFF.

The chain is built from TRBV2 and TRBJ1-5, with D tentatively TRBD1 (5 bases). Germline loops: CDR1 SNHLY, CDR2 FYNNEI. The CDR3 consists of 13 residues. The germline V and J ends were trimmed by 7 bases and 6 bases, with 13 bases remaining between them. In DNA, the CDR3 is TGTGCCAGCAAGGGCAGGGAGACTCAGCCCCAGCATTTT. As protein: CASKGRETQPQHF. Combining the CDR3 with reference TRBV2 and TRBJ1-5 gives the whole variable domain EPEVTQTPSHQVTQMGQEVILRCVPISNHLYFYWYRQILGQKVEFLVSFYNNEISEKSEIFDDQFSVERPDGSNFTLKIRSTKLEDSAMYFCASKGRETQPQHFGDGTRLSIL.

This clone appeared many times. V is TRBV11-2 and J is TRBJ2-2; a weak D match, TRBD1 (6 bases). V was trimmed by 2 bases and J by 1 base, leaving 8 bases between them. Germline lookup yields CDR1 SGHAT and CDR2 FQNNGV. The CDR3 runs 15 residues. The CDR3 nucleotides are TGTGCCAGCAGCTTATTGACAGGGAACACCGGGGAGCTGTTTTTT. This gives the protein CASSLLTGNTGELFF.

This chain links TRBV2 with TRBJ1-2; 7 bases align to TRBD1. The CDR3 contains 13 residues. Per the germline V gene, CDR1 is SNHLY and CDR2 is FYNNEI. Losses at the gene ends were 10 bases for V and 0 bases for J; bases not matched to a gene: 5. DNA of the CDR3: TGTGCCACCTACGGGACAGCTAACTATGGCTACACCTTC. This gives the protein CATYGTANYGYTF.

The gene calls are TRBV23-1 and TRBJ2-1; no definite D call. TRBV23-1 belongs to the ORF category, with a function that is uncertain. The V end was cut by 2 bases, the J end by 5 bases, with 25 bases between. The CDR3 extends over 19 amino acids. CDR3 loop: CASSQRKQLIKHPDNEQFF. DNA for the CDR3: TGCGCCAGCAGTCAACGCAAACAGCTTATCAAGCACCCTGACAATGAGCAGTTCTTC.

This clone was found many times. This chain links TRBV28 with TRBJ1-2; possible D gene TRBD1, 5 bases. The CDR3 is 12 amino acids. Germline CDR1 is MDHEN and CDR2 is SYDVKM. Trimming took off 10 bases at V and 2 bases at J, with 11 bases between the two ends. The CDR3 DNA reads TGTGCCATCGGGACCTTCAACTATGGCTACACCTTC. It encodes CAIGTFNYGYTF.

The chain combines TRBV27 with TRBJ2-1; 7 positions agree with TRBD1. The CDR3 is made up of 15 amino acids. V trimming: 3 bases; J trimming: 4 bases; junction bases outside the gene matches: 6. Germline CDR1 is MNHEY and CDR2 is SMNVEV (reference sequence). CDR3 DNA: TGTGCCAGCAGTTTTCGACAGGGACCATACAATGAGCAGTTCTTC. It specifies CASSFRQGPYNEQFF.

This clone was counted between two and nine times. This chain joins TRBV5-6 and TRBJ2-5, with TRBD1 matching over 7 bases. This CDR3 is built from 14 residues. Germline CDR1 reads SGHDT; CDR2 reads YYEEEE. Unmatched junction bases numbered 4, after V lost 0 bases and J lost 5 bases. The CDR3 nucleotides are TGTGCCAGCAGCTTGGCCAGAGGGGGCGAGACCCAGTACTTC. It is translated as CASSLARGGETQYF. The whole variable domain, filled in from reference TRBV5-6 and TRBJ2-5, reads DAGVTQSPTHLIKTRGQQVTLRCSPKSGHDTVSWYQQALGQGPQFIFQYYEEEERQRGNFPDRFSGHQFPNYSSELNVNALLLGDSALYLCASSLARGGETQYFGPGTRLLVL.

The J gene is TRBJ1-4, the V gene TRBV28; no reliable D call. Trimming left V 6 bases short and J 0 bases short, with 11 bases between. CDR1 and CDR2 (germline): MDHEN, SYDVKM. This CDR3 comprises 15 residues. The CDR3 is CASSASDTTNEKLFF. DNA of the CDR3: TGTGCCAGCAGCGCCTCAGACACAACTAATGAAAAACTGTTTTTT.

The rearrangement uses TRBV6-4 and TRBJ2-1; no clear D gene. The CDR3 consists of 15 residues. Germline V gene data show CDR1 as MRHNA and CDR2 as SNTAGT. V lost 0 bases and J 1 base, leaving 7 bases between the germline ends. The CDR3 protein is CASSDSSTSYNEQFF. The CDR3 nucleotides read TGTGCCAGCAGTGACTCAAGTACTTCCTACAATGAGCAGTTCTTC.

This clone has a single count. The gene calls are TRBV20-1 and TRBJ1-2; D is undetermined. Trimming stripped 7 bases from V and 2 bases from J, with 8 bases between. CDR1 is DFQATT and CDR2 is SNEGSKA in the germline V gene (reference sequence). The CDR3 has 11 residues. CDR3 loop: CSDSGNYGYTF. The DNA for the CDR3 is TGCAGTGATTCTGGGAACTATGGCTACACCTTC.

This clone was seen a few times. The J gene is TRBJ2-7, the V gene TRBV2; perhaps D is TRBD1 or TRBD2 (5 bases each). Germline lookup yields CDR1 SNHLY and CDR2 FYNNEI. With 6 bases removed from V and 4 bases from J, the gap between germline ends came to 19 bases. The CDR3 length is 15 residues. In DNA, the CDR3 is TGTGCCAGCAGCCCCTCGGGGCAGGGAGATTACGAGCAGTACTTC. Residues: CASSPSGQGDYEQYF.

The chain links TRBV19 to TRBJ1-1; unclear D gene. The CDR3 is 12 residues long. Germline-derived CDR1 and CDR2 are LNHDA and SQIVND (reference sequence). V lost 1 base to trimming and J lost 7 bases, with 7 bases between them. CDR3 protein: CASSIGGSEAFF. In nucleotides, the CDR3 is TGTGCCAGTAGTATAGGAGGCAGTGAAGCTTTCTTT.

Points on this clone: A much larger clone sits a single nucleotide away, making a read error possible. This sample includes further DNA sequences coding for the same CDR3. The CDR3 region is CASSWDRASGNTIYF. The CDR3 DNA is TGTGCCAGCAGTTGGGACAGGGCTTCTGGAAACACAATATATTTT. The chain joins TRBV6-6 to TRBJ1-3; 9 nucleotides agree with TRBD1. The CDR3 consists of 15 residues. CDR1 and CDR2 from the germline V gene are MNHNY and SVGAGI (reference sequence).

In nucleotides, the CDR3 is TGTGCCAGCTCACCCCGCTGGAGAACGGACAATGAGCAGTTCTTC. Amino acid sequence: CASSPRWRTDNEQFF. The genes are TRBV18 and TRBJ2-1; D not certain. Germline V gene data show CDR1 as KGHSH and CDR2 as LQKENI. The CDR3 runs to 15 residues. V lost 3 bases and J 5 bases, leaving 14 bases between the germline ends.

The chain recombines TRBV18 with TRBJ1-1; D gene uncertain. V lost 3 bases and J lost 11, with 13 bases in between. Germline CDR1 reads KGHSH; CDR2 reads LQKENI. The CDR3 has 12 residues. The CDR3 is CASSPRAADAFF. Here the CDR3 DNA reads TGTGCCAGCTCACCGAGGGCCGCCGACGCTTTCTTT.

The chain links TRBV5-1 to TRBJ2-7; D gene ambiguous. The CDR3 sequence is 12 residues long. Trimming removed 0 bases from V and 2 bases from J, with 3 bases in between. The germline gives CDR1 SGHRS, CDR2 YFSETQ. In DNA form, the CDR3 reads TGCGCCAGCAGCTTGGATGCCTACGAGCAGTACTTC. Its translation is CASSLDAYEQYF.

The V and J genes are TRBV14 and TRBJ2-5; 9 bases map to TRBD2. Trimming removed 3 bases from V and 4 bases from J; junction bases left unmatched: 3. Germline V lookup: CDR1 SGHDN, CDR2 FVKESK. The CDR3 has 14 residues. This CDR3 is CASSQGAGGETQYF. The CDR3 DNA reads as TGTGCCAGCAGCCAGGGAGCGGGAGGAGAGACCCAGTACTTC.

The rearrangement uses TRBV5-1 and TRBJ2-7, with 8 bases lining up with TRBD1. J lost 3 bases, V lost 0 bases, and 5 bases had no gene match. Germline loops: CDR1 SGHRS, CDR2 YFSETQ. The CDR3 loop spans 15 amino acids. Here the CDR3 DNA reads TGCGCCAGCAGCTTGGAGGCAGGGGGCAACTACGAGCAGTACTTC. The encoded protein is CASSLEAGGNYEQYF.

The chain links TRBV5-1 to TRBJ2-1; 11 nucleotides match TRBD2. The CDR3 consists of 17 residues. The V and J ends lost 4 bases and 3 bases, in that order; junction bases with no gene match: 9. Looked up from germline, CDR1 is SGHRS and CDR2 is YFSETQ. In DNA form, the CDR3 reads TGCGCCAGCAGCACCACGACTAGCGGGATGGGCTACAATGAGCAGTTCTTC. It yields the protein CASSTTTSGMGYNEQFF.

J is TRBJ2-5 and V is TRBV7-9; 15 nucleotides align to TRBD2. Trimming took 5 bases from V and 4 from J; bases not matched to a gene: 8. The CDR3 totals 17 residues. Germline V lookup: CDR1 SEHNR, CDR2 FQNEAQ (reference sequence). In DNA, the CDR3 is TGTGCCAGCAGCCGAGGACTAGCGGGAGGGCCCCTAGAGACCCAGTACTTC. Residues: CASSRGLAGGPLETQYF. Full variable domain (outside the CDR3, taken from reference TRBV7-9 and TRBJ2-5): DTGVSQNPRHKITKRGQNVTFRCDPISEHNRLYWYRQTLGQGPEFLTYFQNEAQLEKSRLLSDRFSAERPKGSFSTLEIQRTEQGDSAMYLCASSRGLAGGPLETQYFGPGTRLLVL.

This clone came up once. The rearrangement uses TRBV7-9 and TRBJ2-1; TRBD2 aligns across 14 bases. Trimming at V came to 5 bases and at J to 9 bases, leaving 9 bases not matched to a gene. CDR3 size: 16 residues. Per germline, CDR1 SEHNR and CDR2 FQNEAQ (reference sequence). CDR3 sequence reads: CASSPQGLAGVIEQFF. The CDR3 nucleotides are TGTGCCAGCAGCCCCCAGGGACTAGCGGGAGTAATTGAGCAGTTCTTC.

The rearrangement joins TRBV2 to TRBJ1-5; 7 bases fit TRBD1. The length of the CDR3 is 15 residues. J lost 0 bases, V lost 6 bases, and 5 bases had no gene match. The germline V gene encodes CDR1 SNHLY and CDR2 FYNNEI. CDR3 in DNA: TGTGCCAGCAGCCTAAACAGGGGTAGCAATCAGCCCCAGCATTTT. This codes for CASSLNRGSNQPQHF. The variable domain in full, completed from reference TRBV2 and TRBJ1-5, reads EPEVTQTPSHQVTQMGQEVILRCVPISNHLYFYWYRQILGQKVEFLVSFYNNEISEKSEIFDDQFSVERPDGSNFTLKIRSTKLEDSAMYFCASSLNRGSNQPQHFGDGTRLSIL.

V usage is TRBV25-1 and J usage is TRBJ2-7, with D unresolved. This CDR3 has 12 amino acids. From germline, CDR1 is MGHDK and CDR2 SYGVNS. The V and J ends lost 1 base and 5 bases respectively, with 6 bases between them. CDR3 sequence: CASSEFWDEQYF. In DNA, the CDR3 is TGTGCCAGCAGTGAATTTTGGGACGAGCAGTACTTC.

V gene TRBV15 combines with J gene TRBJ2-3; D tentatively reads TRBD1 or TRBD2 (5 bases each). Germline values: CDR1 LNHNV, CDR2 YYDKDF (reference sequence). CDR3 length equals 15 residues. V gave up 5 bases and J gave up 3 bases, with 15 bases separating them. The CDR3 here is CATSEGPSRTDTQYF. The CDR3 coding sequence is TGTGCCACCAGCGAGGGGCCGTCCAGAACAGATACGCAGTATTTT.